These T cell receptor beta chains were read from a single sample in a study of regulatory T cells in long-lasting Graves disease. MiXCR, applied by TCRdb to the multiplex PCR reads, yields one record per CDR3 protein. The sample lists 600,000 to 800,000 distinct CDR3 sequences, approximately 31% seen once, with about two fifths in the top ten. The source was peripheral blood mononuclear cells (PBMCs), collected when the disease was refractory, from a patient treated with antithyroid drugs. All receptors come from a female donor with Graves disease. Each CDR3 is given with its conserved first and last residue. The order of the fields is J gene, CDR3 length, clone size, V gene, D gene, CDR3 protein, CDR3 DNA. The D gene is left open where the match is weak. Clone size is shown for a subset of rows, as once, few, many or a class of expanded clone.

j_call: TRBJ1-2
cdr3_length: 16
clone_size: .
v_call: TRBV5-1
d_call: .
cdr3_aa: CASSLGGGDGNYGYTF
cdr3_nt: TGCGCCAGCAGCTTGGGTGGAGGGGACGGTAACTATGGCTACACCTTC

j_call: TRBJ1-1
cdr3_length: 11
clone_size: .
v_call: TRBV7-2
d_call: .
cdr3_aa: CASSMYTEAFF
cdr3_nt: TGTGCCAGCAGCATGTACACTGAAGCTTTCTTT

j_call: TRBJ1-2
cdr3_length: 15
clone_size: once
v_call: TRBV29-1
d_call: TRBD1
cdr3_aa: CSVTPGTGFPVGYTF
cdr3_nt: TGCAGCGTCACCCCCGGGACAGGGTTTCCTGTTGGCTACACCTTC

j_call: TRBJ2-7
cdr3_length: 11
clone_size: .
v_call: TRBV18
d_call: .
cdr3_aa: CASSPTNEQYF
cdr3_nt: TGTGCCAGCTCACCTACTAACGAGCAGTACTTC

j_call: TRBJ2-7
cdr3_length: 15
clone_size: few
v_call: TRBV12-3/TRBV12-4
d_call: TRBD1
cdr3_aa: CASSLEGQGEVEQYF
cdr3_nt: TGTGCCAGCAGTTTAGAGGGACAGGGGGAGGTTGAGCAGTACTTC

j_call: TRBJ2-7
cdr3_length: 16
clone_size: .
v_call: TRBV5-1
d_call: TRBD2
cdr3_aa: CASSRTISGTSDEQYF
cdr3_nt: TGCGCCAGCAGCCGGACCATTAGCGGGACCTCGGACGAGCAGTACTTC

j_call: TRBJ1-1
cdr3_length: 14
clone_size: few
v_call: TRBV6-1
d_call: .
cdr3_aa: CASSGGGAYTEAFF
cdr3_nt: TGTGCCAGCAGTGGAGGAGGCGCGTACACTGAAGCTTTCTTT

j_call: TRBJ2-7
cdr3_length: 12
clone_size: many
v_call: TRBV6-9
d_call: .
cdr3_aa: CASSFGTFEQYF
cdr3_nt: TGTGCCAGCAGTTTCGGGACTTTTGAGCAGTACTTC

j_call: TRBJ2-7
cdr3_length: 17
clone_size: .
v_call: TRBV4-1
d_call: TRBD2
cdr3_aa: CASSQRGTSRERVEQYF
cdr3_nt: TGCGCCAGCAGCCAACGGGGGACTAGTCGCGAGAGGGTCGAGCAGTACTTC

j_call: TRBJ2-7
cdr3_length: 14
clone_size: few
v_call: TRBV5-1
d_call: .
cdr3_aa: CASSLAGTGREQYF
cdr3_nt: TGCGCCAGCAGCTTGGCGGGGACGGGGCGCGAGCAGTACTTC

j_call: TRBJ2-7
cdr3_length: 12
clone_size: few
v_call: TRBV12-3/TRBV12-4
d_call: .
cdr3_aa: CASSSMSYEQYF
cdr3_nt: TGTGCCAGCAGTTCAATGTCCTACGAGCAGTACTTC

j_call: TRBJ2-2
cdr3_length: 16
clone_size: few
v_call: TRBV7-2
d_call: .
cdr3_aa: CASSLRVRAVTGELFF
cdr3_nt: TGTGCCAGCAGCTTAAGGGTCCGGGCAGTTACCGGGGAGCTGTTTTTT

j_call: TRBJ1-1
cdr3_length: 13
clone_size: many
v_call: TRBV20-1
d_call: .
cdr3_aa: CSASHRADTEAFF
cdr3_nt: TGCAGTGCTAGCCACAGGGCCGACACTGAAGCTTTCTTT